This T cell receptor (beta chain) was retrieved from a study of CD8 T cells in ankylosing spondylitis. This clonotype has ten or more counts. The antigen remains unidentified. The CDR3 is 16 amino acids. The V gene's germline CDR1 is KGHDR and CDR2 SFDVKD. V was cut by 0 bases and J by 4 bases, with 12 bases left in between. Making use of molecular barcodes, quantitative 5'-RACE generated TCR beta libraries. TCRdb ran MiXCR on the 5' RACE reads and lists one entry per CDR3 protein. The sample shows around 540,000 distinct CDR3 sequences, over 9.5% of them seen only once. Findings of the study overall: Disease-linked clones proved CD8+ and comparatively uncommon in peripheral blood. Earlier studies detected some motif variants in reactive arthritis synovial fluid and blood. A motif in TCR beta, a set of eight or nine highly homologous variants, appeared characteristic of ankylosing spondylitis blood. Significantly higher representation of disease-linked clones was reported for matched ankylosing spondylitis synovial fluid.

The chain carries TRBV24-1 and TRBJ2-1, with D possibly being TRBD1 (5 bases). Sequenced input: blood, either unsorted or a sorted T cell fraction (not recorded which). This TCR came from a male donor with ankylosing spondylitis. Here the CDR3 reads CATSDLGQGLYNEQFF. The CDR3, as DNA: TGTGCCACCAGTGATTTGGGGCAGGGCCTTTACAATGAGCAGTTCTTC.